The T cell receptor beta chain described here comes from a study of cytomegalovirus exposure and HLA in healthy donors. Study results and limitations: A later analysis found first-cohort TCR clusters tended to co-occur in the 110 or so validation repertoires.

The assay was immunoSEQ multiplex PCR, and TCRdb's table has in-frame clones only and misses some. The table lists about 78,000 clones, 90% to 96% of them singletons. V shed 4 bases and J 0 bases; nucleotides not matched to a gene: 14. CDR1 and CDR2 from the germline V gene are SGHVS and FQNEAQ. CDR3 length: 19 residues. As concerns this clone: What it recognizes is unknown.

The genes are TRBV7-8 and TRBJ1-1; TRBD1 aligns across 10 bases. The sequence was obtained from a man aged 18 to 29 in good health and CMV-seropositive. Sequenced input: PBMCs. The CDR3: CASSSLSPPGQGLNTEAFF. The CDR3 DNA sequence: TGTGCCAGCAGCTCTCTCTCCCCACCGGGACAGGGGCTGAACACTGAAGCTTTCTTT.